Shown below are 24 T cell receptor beta chains from a single sample sequenced in a study of cytomegalovirus exposure and HLA in healthy donors. The PCR ran on 60 Vbeta and 13 Jbeta primers. Method: immunoSEQ multiplex PCR; TCRdb's copy keeps in-frame clones and lacks some. The sample contains fewer than 110,000 clones, 73% of which appear only once. Sample: PBMCs. The receptors shown here come from a man aged 25-40 years in good health and CMV-seronegative.

The chain links TRBV5-6 to TRBJ2-7, with D maybe TRBD1 (5 bases). The germline V gene has CDR1 SGHDT and CDR2 YYEEEE. This CDR3 is 14 amino acids long. V shed 3 bases and J shed 4 bases, with 14 bases lying between them. CDR3 sequence: CASSSTRQWYEQYF. The CDR3 DNA reads TGTGCCAGCAGCTCAACCAGACAGTGGTACGAGCAGTACTTC.

The chain combines TRBV5-1 with TRBJ1-1, with D possibly being TRBD1 (6 bases). The CDR3 covers 15 residues. Germline lookup yields CDR1 SGHRS and CDR2 YFSETQ. V was cut by 7 bases and J by 1 base, with 17 bases left in between. The CDR3 reads CASLAPEQGNTEAFF. CDR3 coding DNA: TGCGCCAGCCTAGCCCCCGAACAGGGGAACACTGAAGCTTTCTTT.

V and J are TRBV28 and TRBJ2-1, with 11 bases that match TRBD2. The CDR3 runs 17 residues. CDR1 and CDR2 (germline): MDHEN, SYDVKM. V gave up 6 bases and J gave up 4 bases; unmatched junction bases: 11. The CDR3 nucleotides are TGTGCCAGCAGCCGGGGGGTAGCGGGAGGGATATACAATGAGCAGTTCTTC. As protein: CASSRGVAGGIYNEQFF.

The chain carries TRBV7-8 and TRBJ2-1; TRBD2 agrees at 9 bases. The CDR3 spans 15 residues. J was trimmed by 7 bases and V by 5 bases; bases with no gene match: 9. Germline V gene data show CDR1 as SGHVS and CDR2 as FQNEAQ. Here the CDR3 reads CASSQVAGGINEQFF. CDR3 nucleotides: TGTGCCAGCAGCCAAGTGGCGGGAGGGATTAATGAGCAGTTCTTC.

This rearrangement joins TRBV28 to TRBJ2-3; 9 bases line up with TRBD2. The CDR3 consists of 14 residues. Trimming took 10 bases from V and 0 from J; bases not matched to a gene: 5. Germline loops: CDR1 MDHEN, CDR2 SYDVKM. The CDR3 spells CATETSGSTDTQYF. CDR3 DNA sequence: TGTGCCACCGAGACTAGCGGAAGCACAGATACGCAGTATTTT. Drawing the rest from reference TRBV28 and TRBJ2-3, the complete variable domain is DVKVTQSSRYLVKRTGEKVFLECVQDMDHENMFWYRQDPGLGLRLIYFSYDVKMKEKGDIPEGYSVSREKKERFSLILESASTNQTSMYLCATETSGSTDTQYFGPGTRLTVL.

The chain links TRBV27 to TRBJ1-1; the D gene is possibly TRBD1 (5 bases). The germline V and J ends were trimmed by 0 bases and 4 bases, with 9 bases remaining between them. The germline CDR1 and CDR2 sequences are MNHEY and SMNVEV (reference sequence). CDR3 length: 14 residues. CDR3 sequence (DNA): TGTGCCAGCAGTTTATCGTGGAGGGGCACTGAAGCTTTCTTT. Its protein product is CASSLSWRGTEAFF.

This chain uses TRBV15 with TRBJ1-1; 7 bases map to TRBD1. CDR1 LNHNV and CDR2 YYDKDF come from the germline V gene (reference sequence). This CDR3 contains 14 residues. V shed 5 bases, J shed 1 base, and the junction held 4 bases outside the gene matches. The CDR3 nucleotides are TGTGCCACCAGCTTCGGACAGGCGAACACTGAAGCTTTCTTT. It encodes CATSFGQANTEAFF.

The chain uses TRBV6-5 and TRBJ1-2, with a possible D match to TRBD1 (6 bases). This CDR3 is 14 amino acids long. CDR1 is MNHEY, CDR2 SVGAGI, per germline. V was pared by 5 bases and J by 5 bases, with 15 bases between. CDR3 in amino acids: CASSELGRGYGYTF. The CDR3 region has the DNA TGTGCCAGCAGTGAATTGGGAAGGGGGTATGGCTACACCTTC.

The CDR3 DNA reads as TGTGCCAGCAGTTTACCTGGGGTGACAGGGCACTACACCTTC. Protein product: CASSLPGVTGHYTF. This chain uses TRBV28 with TRBJ1-2; 7 nucleotides align to TRBD1. Unmatched junction bases numbered 10, after V lost 2 bases and J lost 10 bases. The CDR3 contains 14 residues. Germline V gene data show CDR1 as MDHEN and CDR2 as SYDVKM.

This sequence joins TRBV30 and TRBJ1-1; 11 positions match TRBD1. This CDR3 has 13 amino acids. Germline lookup yields CDR1 GTSNPN and CDR2 SVGIG (reference sequence). Trimming removed 2 bases from V and 5 bases from J; junction bases left unmatched: 1. The CDR3: CAWSRDRGTEAFF. The CDR3 nucleotides are TGTGCCTGGAGTAGGGACAGGGGGACTGAAGCTTTCTTT.

The chain couples TRBV10-1 to TRBJ1-1; no definite D call. The V gene's germline CDR1 is WNHNN and CDR2 SYGVQD (reference sequence). The CDR3 loop spans 14 amino acids. Trimming took 3 bases from V and 6 from J, leaving 14 bases between them. For the CDR3, the DNA is TGCGCCAGCAGTGAAGGTTCCGGGTCGGCTGAAGCTTTCTTT. This translates into CASSEGSGSAEAFF.

V usage is TRBV6-5 and J usage is TRBJ1-3; no clear D. The germline V and J ends were trimmed by 4 bases and 0 bases, with 4 bases remaining between them. Germline loops: CDR1 MNHEY, CDR2 SVGAGI. The CDR3 sequence is 13 residues long. The CDR3 DNA reads as TGTGCCAGCAGTTTGAGCTCTGGAAACACCATATATTTT. As protein: CASSLSSGNTIYF.

This clone was seen only a few times. This sequence joins TRBV6-1 and TRBJ2-1; 10 nucleotides align to TRBD1. V was clipped by 6 bases and J by 4 bases; unmatched bases: 3. This CDR3 region has 14 residues. CDR1 MNHNS and CDR2 SASEGT come from the germline V gene. The CDR3, as DNA: TGTGCCAGCAGGGGACAGGGGCGTTACAATGAGCAGTTCTTC. As protein: CASRGQGRYNEQFF.

The chain recombines TRBV6-1 with TRBJ2-5; D is perhaps TRBD1 (6 bases). The V gene's germline CDR1 is MNHNS and CDR2 SASEGT. The CDR3 consists of 15 residues. Trimming pared 2 bases from V and 5 bases from J, leaving 15 bases between. The CDR3 here is CASSEHGQRGETQYF. The CDR3 DNA reads as TGTGCCAGCAGTGAACATGGACAGAGAGGGGAGACCCAGTACTTC.

This clone was picked up a small number of times. Other DNA sequences in the sample encode the same CDR3. The chain employs TRBV18 and TRBJ2-7; the match to TRBD2 covers 13 bases. V was pared by 6 bases and J by 9 bases, with 8 bases of the junction left unmatched. The CDR3 consists of 14 residues. Germline CDR1 reads KGHSH; CDR2 reads LQKENI. The CDR3 DNA sequence: TGTGCCAGCTCCCCCGGGACTAGCGGGATCGGGCAGTACTTC. Protein product: CASSPGTSGIGQYF.

This sequence joins TRBV5-1 and TRBJ2-7; 11 bases agree with TRBD2. V trimming: 5 bases; J trimming: 0 bases; junction bases outside the gene matches: 10. This CDR3 region has 17 residues. Germline V lookup: CDR1 SGHRS, CDR2 YFSETQ. CDR3 in DNA: TGCGCCAGCAGTGCCGGGACTAGCGGACTTAGCTCCTACGAGCAGTACTTC. It yields the protein CASSAGTSGLSSYEQYF.

This clone was observed once. The chain links TRBV9 to TRBJ1-5; possibly TRBD1 for D (5 bases). This CDR3 is 14 amino acids long. The ends were cut back, 1 base at V and 6 bases at J, with 11 bases in the middle. Germline CDR1 reads SGDLS; CDR2 reads YYNGEE. This CDR3 is CASSVRPGFQPQHF. CDR3 coding DNA: TGTGCCAGCAGCGTAAGGCCAGGGTTTCAGCCCCAGCATTTT.

This sequence joins TRBV19 and TRBJ2-3; 13 bases are shared with TRBD2. V was clipped by 5 bases and J by 2 bases; unmatched bases: 7. Germline values: CDR1 LNHDA, CDR2 SQIVND (reference sequence). This CDR3 contains 17 residues. CDR3 protein: CASSSRTSGRFTDTQYF. CDR3 in DNA: TGTGCCAGTAGTTCCCGGACTAGCGGGAGATTCACAGATACGCAGTATTTT.

The genes are TRBV6-5 and TRBJ2-3, with a possible D match to TRBD1 (6 bases). This CDR3 spans 15 amino acids. Germline CDR1 is MNHEY and CDR2 is SVGAGI. V lost 2 bases and J lost 4, with 13 bases in between. The CDR3 nucleotides read TGTGCCAGCAGTTACCTCGGGACATCCTCAGATACGCAGTATTTT. It encodes CASSYLGTSSDTQYF.

This clone turned up a few times. The chain links TRBV9 to TRBJ2-3; TRBD2 matches at 12 bases. V lost 2 bases and J lost 7; bases outside the gene matches: 8. Germline V lookup: CDR1 SGDLS, CDR2 YYNGEE. This CDR3 is 16 amino acids long. CDR3: CASSVSRLAGENTQYF. The CDR3 nucleotides are TGTGCCAGCAGCGTCAGTCGACTAGCGGGGGAAAATACGCAGTATTTT.

This chain joins TRBV9 and TRBJ2-5, with 7 bases fitting TRBD2. The length of the CDR3 is 15 residues. Trimming cost V 2 bases and J 3 bases; bases outside gene matches: 7. The V gene's germline CDR1 is SGDLS and CDR2 YYNGEE. CDR3 protein: CASSVTPGGEETQYF. CDR3 DNA sequence: TGTGCCAGCAGCGTCACCCCTGGGGGGGAAGAGACCCAGTACTTC.

The chain recombines TRBV27 with TRBJ1-1; a possible D gene is TRBD1 (5 bases). Germline V gene data show CDR1 as MNHEY and CDR2 as SMNVEV (reference sequence). This CDR3 comprises 16 residues. V was clipped by 7 bases and J by 0 bases, with 18 bases between them. CDR3 DNA sequence: TGTGCCAGCACCGCGGGGACTCATTGGGTGAACACTGAAGCTTTCTTT. As protein: CASTAGTHWVNTEAFF.

V usage is TRBV9 and J usage is TRBJ2-5, with 9 bases aligning to TRBD2. J gave up 1 base and V 4 bases, and 5 bases lay outside the gene matches. Germline CDR1 and CDR2: SGDLS and YYNGEE. The length of the CDR3 is 15 residues. DNA for the CDR3: TGTGCCAGCAGCAGTAGCGGGAGCTCCCAAGAGACCCAGTACTTC. Its protein is CASSSSGSSQETQYF.

CDR3 coding DNA: TGTGCCAGCAGCCAAGAGACTAGCGGGGGCTCGTTTACCGGGGAGCTGTTTTTT. Translating gives CASSQETSGGSFTGELFF. V usage is TRBV4-2 and J usage is TRBJ2-2, with 12 bases lining up with TRBD2. Germline CDR1 LGHNA, CDR2 YNFKEQ. V lost 0 bases to trimming and J lost 5 bases; unmatched junction nucleotides: 7. This CDR3 spans 18 amino acids.